This T cell receptor beta chain was documented in a study of T cell repertoires in cytomegalovirus infection. With regard to this clonotype: Its antigen remains unknown.

The CDR3 length is 15 residues. After removal of 5 bases from V and 6 bases from J, the junction contained 6 bases not matched to a gene. Germline-derived CDR1 and CDR2 are LNHNV and YYDKDF (reference sequence). MiXCR, applied by TCRdb to the reads, yields one record per CDR3 protein. The sample has about 470,000 distinct CDR3 sequences; more than 40% are singletons. Sequenced here: cultured PBMCs, sampled from culture after CMV antigen stimulation. This chain connects TRBV15 to TRBJ1-6; 8 bases are a match to TRBD1. This sequence was found in a human donor in good health (CMV status not recorded). Some clones in this sample may be carry-over from other donors' samples. CDR3 residues: CATSPRTGINSPLHF. CDR3 in DNA: TGTGCCACCAGCCCCCGGACAGGGATTAATTCACCCCTCCACTTT.